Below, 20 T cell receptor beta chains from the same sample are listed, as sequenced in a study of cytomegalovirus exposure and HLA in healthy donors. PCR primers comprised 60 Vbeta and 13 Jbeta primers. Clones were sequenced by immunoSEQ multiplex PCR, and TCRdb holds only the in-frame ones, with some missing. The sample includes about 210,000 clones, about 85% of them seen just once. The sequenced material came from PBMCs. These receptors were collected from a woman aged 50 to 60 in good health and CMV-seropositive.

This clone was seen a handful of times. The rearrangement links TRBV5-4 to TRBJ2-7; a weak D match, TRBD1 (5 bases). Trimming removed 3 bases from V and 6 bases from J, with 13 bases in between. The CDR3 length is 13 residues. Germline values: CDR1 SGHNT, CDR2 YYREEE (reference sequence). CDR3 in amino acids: CASSWQGNSEQYF. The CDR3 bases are TGTGCCAGCAGCTGGCAGGGAAATAGCGAGCAGTACTTC.

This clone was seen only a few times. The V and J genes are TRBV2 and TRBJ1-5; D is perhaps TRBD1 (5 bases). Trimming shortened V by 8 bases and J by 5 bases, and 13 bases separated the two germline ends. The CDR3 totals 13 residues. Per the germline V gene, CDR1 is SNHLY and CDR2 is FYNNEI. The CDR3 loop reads CASSSRDDQPQHF. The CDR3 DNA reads TGTGCCAGCTCTTCCAGGGATGATCAGCCCCAGCATTTT.

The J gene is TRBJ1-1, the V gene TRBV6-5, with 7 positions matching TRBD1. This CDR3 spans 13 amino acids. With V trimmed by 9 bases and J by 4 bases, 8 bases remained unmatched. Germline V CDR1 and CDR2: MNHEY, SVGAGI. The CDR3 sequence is CASRKQGITEAFF. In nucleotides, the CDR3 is TGTGCCAGTCGGAAACAGGGGATCACTGAAGCTTTCTTT.

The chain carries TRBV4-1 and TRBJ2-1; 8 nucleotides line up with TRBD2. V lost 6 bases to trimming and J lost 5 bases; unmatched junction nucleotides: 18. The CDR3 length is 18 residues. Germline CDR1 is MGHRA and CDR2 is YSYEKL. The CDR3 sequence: CASRGVGRGAPLNNEQFF. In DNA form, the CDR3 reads TGCGCCAGCAGGGGTGTTGGGCGGGGGGCCCCTCTGAACAATGAGCAGTTCTTC.

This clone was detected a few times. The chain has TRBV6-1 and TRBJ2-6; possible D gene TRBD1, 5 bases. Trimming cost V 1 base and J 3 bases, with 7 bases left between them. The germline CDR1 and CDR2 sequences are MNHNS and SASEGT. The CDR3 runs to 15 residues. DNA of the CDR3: TGTGCCAGCAGTGAAGGGGGCGGTGGGGCCAACGTCCTGACTTTC. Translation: CASSEGGGGANVLTF.

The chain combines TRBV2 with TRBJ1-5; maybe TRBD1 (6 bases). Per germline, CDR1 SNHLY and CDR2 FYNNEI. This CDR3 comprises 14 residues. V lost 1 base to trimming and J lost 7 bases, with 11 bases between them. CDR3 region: CASSEGTRGQPQHF. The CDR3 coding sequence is TGTGCCAGCAGTGAAGGGACGAGGGGGCAGCCCCAGCATTTT. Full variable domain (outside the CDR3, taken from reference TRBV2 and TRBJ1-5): EPEVTQTPSHQVTQMGQEVILRCVPISNHLYFYWYRQILGQKVEFLVSFYNNEISEKSEIFDDQFSVERPDGSNFTLKIRSTKLEDSAMYFCASSEGTRGQPQHFGDGTRLSIL.

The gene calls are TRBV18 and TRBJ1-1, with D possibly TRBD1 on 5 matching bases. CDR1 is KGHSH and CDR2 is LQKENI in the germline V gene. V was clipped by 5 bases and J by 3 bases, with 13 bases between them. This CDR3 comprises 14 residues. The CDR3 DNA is TGTGCCAGCTCAAGGTCGGGGGGAGACACTGAAGCTTTCTTT. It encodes CASSRSGGDTEAFF.

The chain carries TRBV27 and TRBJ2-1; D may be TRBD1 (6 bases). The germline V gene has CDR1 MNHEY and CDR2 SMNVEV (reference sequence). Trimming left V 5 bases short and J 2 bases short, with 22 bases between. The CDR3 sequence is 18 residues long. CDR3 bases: TGTGCCAGCAGTCCGCAGGGGTTATGGACAAACACCTACAATGAGCAGTTCTTC. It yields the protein CASSPQGLWTNTYNEQFF.

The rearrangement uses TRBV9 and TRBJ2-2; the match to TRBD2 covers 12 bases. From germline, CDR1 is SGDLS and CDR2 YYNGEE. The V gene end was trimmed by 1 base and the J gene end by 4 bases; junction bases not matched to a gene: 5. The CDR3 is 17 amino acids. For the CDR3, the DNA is TGTGCCAGCAGCGTAAGGCTAGCGGGGGGGGTCACCGGGGAGCTGTTTTTT. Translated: CASSVRLAGGVTGELFF.

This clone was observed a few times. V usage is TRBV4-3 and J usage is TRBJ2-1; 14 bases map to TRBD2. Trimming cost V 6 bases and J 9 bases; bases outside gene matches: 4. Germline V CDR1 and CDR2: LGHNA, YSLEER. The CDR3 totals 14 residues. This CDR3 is CASRTSGGASEQFF. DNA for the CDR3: TGCGCCAGCAGGACTAGCGGGGGGGCCTCTGAGCAGTTCTTC.

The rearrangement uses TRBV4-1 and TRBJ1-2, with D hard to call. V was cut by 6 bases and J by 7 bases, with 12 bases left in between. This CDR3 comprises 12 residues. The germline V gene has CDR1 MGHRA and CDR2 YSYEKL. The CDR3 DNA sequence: TGCGCCAGCAGTCACAGAGATCGTGGCTACACCTTC. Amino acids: CASSHRDRGYTF.

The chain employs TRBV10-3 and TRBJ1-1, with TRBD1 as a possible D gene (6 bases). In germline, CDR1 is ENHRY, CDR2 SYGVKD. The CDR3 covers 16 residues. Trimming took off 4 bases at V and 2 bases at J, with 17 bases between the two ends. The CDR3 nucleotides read TGTGCCATCAGTGGGGAAACGGACAGCCGTAACACTGAAGCTTTCTTT. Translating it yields CAISGETDSRNTEAFF.

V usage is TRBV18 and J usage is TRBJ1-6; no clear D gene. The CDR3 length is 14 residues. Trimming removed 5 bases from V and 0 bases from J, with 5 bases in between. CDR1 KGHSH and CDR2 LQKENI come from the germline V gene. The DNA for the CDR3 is TGTGCCAGCTCATCGAGCTCCTATAATTCACCCCTCCACTTT. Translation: CASSSSSYNSPLHF.

CDR3 sequence: CATSRIIGTVYNEQFF. The CDR3 DNA reads as TGTGCCACCAGCAGGATAATCGGGACAGTCTACAATGAGCAGTTCTTC. V usage is TRBV15 and J usage is TRBJ2-1; TRBD1 matches at 7 bases. Germline CDR1 reads LNHNV; CDR2 reads YYDKDF (reference sequence). This CDR3 contains 16 residues. V gave up 3 bases and J gave up 3 bases; unmatched junction bases: 8.

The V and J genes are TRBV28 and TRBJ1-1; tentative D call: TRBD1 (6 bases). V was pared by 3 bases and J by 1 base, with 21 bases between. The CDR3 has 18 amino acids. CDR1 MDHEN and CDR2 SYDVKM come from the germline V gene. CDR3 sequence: CASSFPSTGHLWNTEAFF. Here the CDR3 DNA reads TGTGCCAGCAGTTTTCCCTCCACAGGGCACTTGTGGAACACTGAAGCTTTCTTT.

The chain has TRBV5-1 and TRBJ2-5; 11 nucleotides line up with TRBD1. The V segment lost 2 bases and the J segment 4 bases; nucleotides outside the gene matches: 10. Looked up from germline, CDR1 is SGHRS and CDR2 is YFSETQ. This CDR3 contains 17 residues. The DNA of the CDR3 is TGCGCCAGCAGCTTACTCTCCGGGACAGGGGGGGGAGAGACCCAGTACTTC. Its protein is CASSLLSGTGGGETQYF.

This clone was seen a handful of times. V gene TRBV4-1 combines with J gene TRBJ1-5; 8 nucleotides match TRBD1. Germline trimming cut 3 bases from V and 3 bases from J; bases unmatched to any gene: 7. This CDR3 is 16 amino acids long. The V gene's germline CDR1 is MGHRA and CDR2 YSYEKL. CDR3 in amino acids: CASSHAGQGNNQPQHF. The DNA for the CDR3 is TGCGCCAGCAGCCATGCAGGACAGGGAAACAATCAGCCCCAGCATTTT.

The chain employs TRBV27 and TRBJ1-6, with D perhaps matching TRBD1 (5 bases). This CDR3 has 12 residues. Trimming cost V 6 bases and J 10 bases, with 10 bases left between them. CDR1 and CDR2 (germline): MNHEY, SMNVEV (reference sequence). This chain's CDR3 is CASRIGHSPLHF. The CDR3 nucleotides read TGTGCCAGCAGAATAGGACACTCACCCCTCCACTTT.

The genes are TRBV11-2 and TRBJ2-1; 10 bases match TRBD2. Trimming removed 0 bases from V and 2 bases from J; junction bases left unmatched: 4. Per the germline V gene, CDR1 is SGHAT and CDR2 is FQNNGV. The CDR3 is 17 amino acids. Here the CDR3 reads CASSLDLAGGAYNEQFF. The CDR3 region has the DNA TGTGCCAGCAGCTTAGATTTAGCGGGGGGTGCCTACAATGAGCAGTTCTTC.

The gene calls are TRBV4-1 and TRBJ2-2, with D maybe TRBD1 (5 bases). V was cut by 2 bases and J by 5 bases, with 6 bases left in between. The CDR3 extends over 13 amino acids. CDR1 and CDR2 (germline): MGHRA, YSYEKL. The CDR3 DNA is TGCGCCAGCAGCCAAAGGGGTACCGGGGAGCTGTTTTTT. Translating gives CASSQRGTGELFF.